The 20 T cell receptor beta chains below all came from one sample that was sequenced in a study of blood T cell repertoires in COVID-19. The method was immunoSEQ multiplex PCR; TCRdb's version includes in-frame clones alone and lacks a portion of them. The sample holds 130,000 to 150,000 clones, around 81% seen once. Sequenced sample: peripheral blood. Receptors were obtained from a human donor in a cohort sampled during active COVID-19.

This clone was observed a handful of times. The genes are TRBV3-1 (or the pseudogene TRBV3-2) and TRBJ2-7; 10 nucleotides match TRBD1. The V gene end was trimmed by 0 bases and the J gene end by 6 bases; junction bases not matched to a gene: 8. CDR1 and CDR2 from the germline V gene are LGHDT and YNNKEL (reference sequence). CDR3 size: 16 residues. CDR3 residues: CASSQDFGDRGFEQYF. CDR3 DNA: TGTGCCAGCAGCCAAGATTTCGGGGACAGGGGATTCGAGCAGTACTTC.

CDR3 nucleotide sequence: TGCGCCAGCAGCCAAGAGGCCCGGGACAGATACTCTGGGGCCAACGTCCTGACTTTC. Its translation: CASSQEARDRYSGANVLTF. The genes are TRBV4-3 and TRBJ2-6; TRBD1 matches 7 bases. Germline-derived CDR1 and CDR2 are LGHNA and YSLEER. Losses at the gene ends were 0 bases for V and 0 bases for J; bases not matched to a gene: 8. There are 19 residues in the CDR3.

The chain combines TRBV5-1 with TRBJ2-5, with 14 bases fitting TRBD2. After removal of 2 bases from V and 2 bases from J, the junction contained 8 bases not matched to a gene. Germline assignment: CDR1 SGHRS and CDR2 YFSETQ. The CDR3 contains 18 residues. The CDR3 reads CASSLAGTSGSGQETQYF. Written as DNA, the CDR3 is TGCGCCAGCAGCTTAGCCGGGACTAGCGGGAGCGGGCAAGAGACCCAGTACTTC.

The chain has TRBV7-2 and TRBJ1-5; possible D gene TRBD1, 5 bases. The CDR3 loop spans 14 amino acids. Germline V gene sequence: CDR1 SGHTA, CDR2 FQGNSA. V lost 5 bases, J lost 2 bases, and 10 bases lay in between. The CDR3 bases are TGTGCCAGCAGCCAGGGTTACGGCAATCAGCCCCAGCATTTT. Its protein is CASSQGYGNQPQHF. The full variable domain, completed using reference TRBV7-2 and TRBJ1-5, is GAGVSQSPSNKVTEKGKDVELRCDPISGHTALYWYRQSLGQGLEFLIYFQGNSAPDKSGLPSDRFSAERTGGSVSTLTIQRTQQEDSAVYLCASSQGYGNQPQHFGDGTRLSIL.

The chain has TRBV6-5 and TRBJ1-5, with 8 bases matching TRBD1. V lost 4 bases and J lost 6; bases outside the gene matches: 5. This CDR3 is 14 amino acids long. Germline V gene sequence: CDR1 MNHEY, CDR2 SVGAGI. The CDR3 coding sequence is TGTGCCAGCAGTTCTCAGGGGGCAGGTCAGCCCCAGCATTTT. Amino acids: CASSSQGAGQPQHF.

For the CDR3, the DNA is TGTGCCAGCAGCGCCCCGACTAGCGGGATTAACGAGCAGTACTTC. The encoded protein is CASSAPTSGINEQYF. The chain couples TRBV7-8 to TRBJ2-7; 11 nucleotides line up with TRBD2. From germline, CDR1 is SGHVS and CDR2 FQNEAQ. The CDR3 loop spans 15 amino acids. Trimming cost V 5 bases and J 5 bases; bases outside gene matches: 8.

The chain couples TRBV20-1 to TRBJ2-3; no clear D gene. This CDR3 is 14 amino acids long. V lost 3 bases and J lost 2, with 12 bases in between. Germline V gene sequence: CDR1 DFQATT, CDR2 SNEGSKA (reference sequence). Here the CDR3 DNA reads TGCAGTGCTAGTGGACGTCTAGTCACAGATACGCAGTATTTT. Amino acid sequence: CSASGRLVTDTQYF.

J is TRBJ1-1 and V is TRBV10-3; 8 bases match TRBD1. The CDR3 has 14 amino acids. Germline CDR1 reads ENHRY; CDR2 reads SYGVKD. Trimming at V came to 8 bases and at J to 1 base, leaving 6 bases not matched to a gene. DNA for the CDR3: TGTGCCATCGGGTCCGGGACAGGGAACACTGAAGCTTTCTTT. It yields the protein CAIGSGTGNTEAFF.

The chain has TRBV3-1 (or the pseudogene TRBV3-2) and TRBJ1-5; a weak D match, TRBD1 (5 bases). The CDR3 is made up of 16 amino acids. Trimming removed 1 base at V and 1 base at J, with 11 bases between. Germline assignment: CDR1 LGHDT and CDR2 YNNKEL (reference sequence). CDR3 residues: CASSQGPQVSNQPQHF. CDR3 sequence (DNA): TGTGCCAGCAGCCAAGGCCCACAGGTCAGCAATCAGCCCCAGCATTTT.

The V and J genes are TRBV19 and TRBJ2-2; 12 bases are a match to TRBD2. The CDR3 spans 15 residues. The V gene end was trimmed by 6 bases and the J gene end by 5 bases; junction bases not matched to a gene: 4. Germline CDR1 and CDR2: LNHDA and SQIVND (reference sequence). CDR3 nucleotides: TGTGCCAGTAGCCTAGCGGGAGGGGGGACCGGGGAGCTGTTTTTT. It encodes CASSLAGGGTGELFF.

The chain combines TRBV11-1 with TRBJ2-4; no clear D gene. The germline V gene has CDR1 SGHAT and CDR2 FQDESV (reference sequence). The CDR3 totals 14 residues. Between the trimmed V and J ends, which lost 0 bases and 6 bases, there was a span of 9 bases. The CDR3 here is CASSLAGEANIQYF. CDR3 DNA sequence: TGTGCCAGCAGCTTAGCGGGTGAGGCAAACATTCAGTACTTC.

The V and J genes are TRBV19 and TRBJ2-7, with D possibly TRBD2 on 5 matching bases. There are 16 residues in the CDR3. The V gene's germline CDR1 is LNHDA and CDR2 SQIVND (reference sequence). The V end was cut by 3 bases, the J end by 3 bases, with 18 bases between. CDR3 DNA: TGTGCCAGTAGTATGGTTGGTTCGGACTGGAACTACGAGCAGTACTTC. It is translated as CASSMVGSDWNYEQYF.

The V call is TRBV5-4, the J call TRBJ1-1, with TRBD1 identical over 7 bases. V lost 0 bases to trimming and J lost 0 bases; unmatched junction nucleotides: 11. Germline CDR1 and CDR2: SGHNT and YYREEE (reference sequence). This CDR3 has 18 amino acids. The CDR3 nucleotides are TGTGCCAGCAGCTTGGTCGGCAGGGGGACGAGGATGAACACTGAAGCTTTCTTT. Translated: CASSLVGRGTRMNTEAFF. The full variable domain, its missing parts supplied by reference TRBV5-4 and TRBJ1-1, is ETGVTQSPTHLIKTRGQQVTLRCSSQSGHNTVSWYQQALGQGPQFIFQYYREEENGRGNFPPRFSGLQFPNYSSELNVNALELDDSALYLCASSLVGRGTRMNTEAFFGQGTRLTVV.

V usage is TRBV27 and J usage is TRBJ2-7; TRBD1 might be the D (5 bases). Germline V gene sequence: CDR1 MNHEY, CDR2 SMNVEV (reference sequence). V lost 2 bases to trimming and J lost 1 base, with 9 bases between them. The CDR3 length is 14 residues. The CDR3 reads CASSLRQISYEQYF. The CDR3 coding sequence is TGTGCCAGCAGTTTACGACAGATTTCCTACGAGCAGTACTTC.

This chain uses TRBV5-1 with TRBJ2-7, with D possibly matching TRBD1 (5 bases). V was clipped by 0 bases and J by 2 bases, with 12 bases between them. Germline V gives CDR1 SGHRS, CDR2 YFSETQ. The CDR3 spans 15 residues. In DNA form, the CDR3 reads TGCGCCAGCAGCTTGGGGTCAGGGTTGGCCTACGAGCAGTACTTC. Amino acid sequence: CASSLGSGLAYEQYF.

J is TRBJ2-7 and V is TRBV5-1; TRBD1 might be the D (6 bases). V gave up 1 base and J gave up 3 bases, with 26 bases separating them. Germline CDR1 is SGHRS and CDR2 is YFSETQ. The CDR3 has 19 residues. CDR3 sequence: CASSLTPPGVGSTFYEQYF. The CDR3 bases are TGCGCCAGCAGCTTGACCCCTCCAGGGGTAGGATCTACTTTCTACGAGCAGTACTTC.

This clone has just a few counts. The chain joins TRBV14 to TRBJ2-1, with TRBD2 matching 7 bases. The CDR3 runs to 16 residues. Trimming removed 2 bases from V and 0 bases from J; junction bases left unmatched: 4. CDR1 and CDR2 from the germline V gene are SGHDN and FVKESK. As DNA, the CDR3 is TGTGCCAGCAGCCAATTTAGCGGGCGCTCCTACAATGAGCAGTTCTTC. Translating it yields CASSQFSGRSYNEQFF.

CDR3 region: CASSLGGLLKETQYF. DNA for the CDR3: TGTGCCAGCAGCTTAGGAGGACTCCTGAAAGAGACCCAGTACTTC. The J gene is TRBJ2-5, the V gene TRBV7-2, with D tentatively TRBD2 (5 bases). The CDR3 sequence is 15 residues long. Germline V gene lookup returns CDR1 SGHTA and CDR2 FQGNSA. Between the trimmed V and J ends, which lost 1 base and 3 bases, there was a span of 12 bases. Filled out from reference TRBV7-2 and TRBJ2-5, the complete variable domain reads GAGVSQSPSNKVTEKGKDVELRCDPISGHTALYWYRQSLGQGLEFLIYFQGNSAPDKSGLPSDRFSAERTGGSVSTLTIQRTQQEDSAVYLCASSLGGLLKETQYFGPGTRLLVL.

The chain joins TRBV19 to TRBJ1-5; TRBD1 matches 7 bases. Germline assignment: CDR1 LNHDA and CDR2 SQIVND (reference sequence). The CDR3 is made up of 14 amino acids. The V gene end was trimmed by 7 bases and the J gene end by 5 bases; junction bases not matched to a gene: 8. DNA of the CDR3: TGTGCCAGTACGCGGACAGGAGTCGATCAGCCCCAGCATTTT. This encodes CASTRTGVDQPQHF.

The J gene is TRBJ2-7, the V gene TRBV27; no firm D call. The germline CDR1 and CDR2 sequences are MNHEY and SMNVEV (reference sequence). This CDR3 contains 16 residues. Trimming pared 4 bases from V and 3 bases from J, leaving 19 bases between. The CDR3 DNA follows: TGTGCCAGCAGTTCCCTCGTGGGCTTGGCCTACTACGAGCAGTACTTC. It specifies CASSSLVGLAYYEQYF.